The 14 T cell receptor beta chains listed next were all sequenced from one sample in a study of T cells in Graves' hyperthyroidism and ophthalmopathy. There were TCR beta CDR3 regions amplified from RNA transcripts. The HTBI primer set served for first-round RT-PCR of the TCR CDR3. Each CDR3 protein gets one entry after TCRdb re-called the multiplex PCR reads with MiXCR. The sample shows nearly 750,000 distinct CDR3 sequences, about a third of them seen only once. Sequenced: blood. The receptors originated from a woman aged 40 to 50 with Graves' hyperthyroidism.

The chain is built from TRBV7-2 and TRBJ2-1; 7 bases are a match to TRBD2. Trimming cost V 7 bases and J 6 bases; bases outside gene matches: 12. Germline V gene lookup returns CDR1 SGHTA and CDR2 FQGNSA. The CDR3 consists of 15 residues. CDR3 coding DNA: TGTGCCAGCAAATTGGGGGAGGGCTCGAGCAATGAGCAGTTCTTC. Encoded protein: CASKLGEGSSNEQFF.

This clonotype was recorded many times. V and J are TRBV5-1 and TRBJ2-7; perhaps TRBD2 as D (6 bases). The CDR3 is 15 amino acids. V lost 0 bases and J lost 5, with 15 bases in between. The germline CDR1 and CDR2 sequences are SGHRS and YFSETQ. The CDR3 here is CASSLVRETGHEQYF. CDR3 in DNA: TGCGCCAGCAGCTTGGTCCGGGAGACGGGCCACGAGCAGTACTTC.

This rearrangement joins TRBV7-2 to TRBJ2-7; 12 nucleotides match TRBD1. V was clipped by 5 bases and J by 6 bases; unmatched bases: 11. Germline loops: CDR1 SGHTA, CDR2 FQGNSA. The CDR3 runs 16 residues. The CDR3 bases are TGTGCCAGCAGCCAAGGTTCGGGACAGGGGGCCCGCGAGCAGTACTTC. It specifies CASSQGSGQGAREQYF.

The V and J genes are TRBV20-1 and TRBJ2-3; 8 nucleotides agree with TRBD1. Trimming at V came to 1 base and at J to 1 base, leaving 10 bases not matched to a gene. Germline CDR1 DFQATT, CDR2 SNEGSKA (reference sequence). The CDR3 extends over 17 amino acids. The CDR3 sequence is CSARGGQGASGTDTQYF. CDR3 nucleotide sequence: TGCAGTGCTAGAGGTGGTCAGGGGGCGAGCGGCACAGATACGCAGTATTTT.

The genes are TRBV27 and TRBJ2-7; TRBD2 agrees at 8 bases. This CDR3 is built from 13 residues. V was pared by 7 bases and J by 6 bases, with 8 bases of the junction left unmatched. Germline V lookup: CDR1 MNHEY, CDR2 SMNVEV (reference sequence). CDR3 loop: CASTPAGEREQYF. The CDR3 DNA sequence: TGTGCCAGCACCCCAGCGGGGGAGCGCGAGCAGTACTTC.

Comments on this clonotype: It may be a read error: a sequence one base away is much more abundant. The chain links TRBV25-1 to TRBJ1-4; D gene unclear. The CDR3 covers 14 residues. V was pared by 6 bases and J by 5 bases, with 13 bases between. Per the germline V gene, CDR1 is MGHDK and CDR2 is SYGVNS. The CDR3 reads CASRGWGWNEKLFF. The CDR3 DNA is TGTGCCAGCAGAGGATGGGGTTGGAATGAAAAACTGTTTTTT.

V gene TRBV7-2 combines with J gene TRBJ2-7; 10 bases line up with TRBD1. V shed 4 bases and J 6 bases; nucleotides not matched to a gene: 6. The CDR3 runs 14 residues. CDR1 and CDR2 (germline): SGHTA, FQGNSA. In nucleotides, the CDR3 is TGTGCCAGCAGCTCGGGACAGGGGAATAGCGAGCAGTACTTC. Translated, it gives CASSSGQGNSEQYF.

The DNA for the CDR3 is TGTGCCAGCAGTTACCCCAAGGGACAGGGGGCTTATCAGCCCCAGCATTTT. Protein: CASSYPKGQGAYQPQHF. The chain employs TRBV12-3 or TRBV12-4 and TRBJ1-5; TRBD1 agrees at 12 bases. J gave up 5 bases and V 4 bases, and 9 bases lay outside the gene matches. This CDR3 comprises 17 residues.

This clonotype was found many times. The CDR3 coding sequence is TGTGCCACCAGCAGAGAGGTTCACAGTCCCTCTGGGGCCAACGTCCTGACTTTC. Its protein product is CATSREVHSPSGANVLTF. This chain connects TRBV15 to TRBJ2-6, with D hard to call. With 0 bases removed from V and 0 bases from J, the gap between germline ends came to 12 bases. The CDR3 extends over 18 amino acids. The germline gives CDR1 LNHNV, CDR2 YYDKDF (reference sequence).

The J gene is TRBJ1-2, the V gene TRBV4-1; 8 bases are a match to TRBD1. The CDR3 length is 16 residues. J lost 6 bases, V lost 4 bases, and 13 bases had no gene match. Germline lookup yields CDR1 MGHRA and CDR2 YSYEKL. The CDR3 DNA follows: TGCGCCAGCAGCCCACAGGGGGAGGGGAGGTTTCATGGCTACACCTTC. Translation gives CASSPQGEGRFHGYTF.

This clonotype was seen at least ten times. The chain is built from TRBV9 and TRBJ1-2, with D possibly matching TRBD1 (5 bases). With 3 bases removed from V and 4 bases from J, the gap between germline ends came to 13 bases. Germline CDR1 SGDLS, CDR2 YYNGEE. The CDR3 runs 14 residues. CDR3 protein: CASSAPGTSYGYTF. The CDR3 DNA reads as TGTGCCAGCAGCGCCCCCGGGACGAGCTATGGCTACACCTTC.

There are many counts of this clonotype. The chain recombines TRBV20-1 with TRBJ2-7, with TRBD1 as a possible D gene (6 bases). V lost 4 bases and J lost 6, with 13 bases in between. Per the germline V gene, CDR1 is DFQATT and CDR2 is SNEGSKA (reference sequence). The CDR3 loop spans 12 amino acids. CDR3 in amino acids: CSATRQASEQYF. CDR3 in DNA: TGCAGTGCTACTCGACAGGCCTCCGAGCAGTACTTC.

The CDR3 bases are TGTGCCAGCACAAGGGGCGGGAGCGGTGATACGCAGTATTTT. Translation gives CASTRGGSGDTQYF. The chain is built from TRBV2 and TRBJ2-3; 7 bases fit TRBD2. Trimming cost V 7 bases and J 6 bases; bases outside gene matches: 10. This CDR3 region has 14 residues. Germline V gene data show CDR1 as SNHLY and CDR2 as FYNNEI.

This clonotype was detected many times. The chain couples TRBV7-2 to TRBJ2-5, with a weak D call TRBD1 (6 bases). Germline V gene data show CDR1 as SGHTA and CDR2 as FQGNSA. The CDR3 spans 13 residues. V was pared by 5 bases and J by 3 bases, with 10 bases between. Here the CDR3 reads CASSSWTEETQYF. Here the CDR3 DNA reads TGTGCCAGCAGCAGTTGGACAGAAGAGACCCAGTACTTC.